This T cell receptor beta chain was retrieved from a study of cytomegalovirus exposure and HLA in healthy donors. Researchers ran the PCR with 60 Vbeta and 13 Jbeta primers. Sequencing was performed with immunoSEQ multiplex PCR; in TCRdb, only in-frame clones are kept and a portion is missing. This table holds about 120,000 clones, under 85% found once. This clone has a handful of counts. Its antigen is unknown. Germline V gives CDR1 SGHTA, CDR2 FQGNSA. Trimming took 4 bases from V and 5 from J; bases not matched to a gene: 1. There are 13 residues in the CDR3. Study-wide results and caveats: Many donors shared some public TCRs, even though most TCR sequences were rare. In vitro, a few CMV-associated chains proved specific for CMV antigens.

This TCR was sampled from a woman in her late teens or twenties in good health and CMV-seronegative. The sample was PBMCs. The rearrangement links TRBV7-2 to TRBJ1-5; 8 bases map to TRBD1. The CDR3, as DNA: TGTGCCAGCAGCTCGGACAGGGATCAGCCCCAGCATTTT. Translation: CASSSDRDQPQHF.